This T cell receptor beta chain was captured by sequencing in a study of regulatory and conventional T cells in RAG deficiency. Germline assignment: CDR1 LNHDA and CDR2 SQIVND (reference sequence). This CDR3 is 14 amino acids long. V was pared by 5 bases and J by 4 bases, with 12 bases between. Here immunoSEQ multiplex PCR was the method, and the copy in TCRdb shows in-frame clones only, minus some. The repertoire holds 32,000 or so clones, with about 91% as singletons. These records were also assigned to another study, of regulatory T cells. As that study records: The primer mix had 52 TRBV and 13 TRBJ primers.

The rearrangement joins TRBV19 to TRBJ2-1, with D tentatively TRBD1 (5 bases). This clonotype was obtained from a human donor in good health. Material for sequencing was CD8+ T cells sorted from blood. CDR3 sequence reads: CASSFMGPYNEQFF. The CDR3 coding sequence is TGTGCCAGTAGTTTTATGGGGCCGTACAATGAGCAGTTCTTC.